This T cell receptor beta chain is from a study of low-dose radiotherapy and immunotherapy resistance in tumors. Looking at the study overall: Patients were given intravenous nivolumab 240 mg every two weeks plus ipilimumab 1 mg/kg every six weeks.

Specified time point: after trial treatment. This sample's treatment: LDRT plus nivolumab, ipilimumab, low-dose cyclophosphamide and aspirin (RACIN trial). This clonotype was recorded many times. J lost 2 bases, V lost 4 bases, and 4 bases had no gene match. CDR3 length: 14 amino acids. Germline V gene lookup returns CDR1 SGHVS and CDR2 FQNEAQ. TRAV and TRBV primers primed cDNA for both TCRalpha and TCRbeta. TCRs were put through 20 PCR cycles of amplification with Phusion. A constant-region primer and the V-primer adapter served as the primer pair. TCRdb redid the calling of the reads with MiXCR, one entry per CDR3 protein. The table has 30,000 or so distinct CDR3 sequences, approximately 54% seen once.

The sequence came from a male donor with gallbladder cancer. Sequencing was performed on PBMCs, taken after low-dose radiotherapy plus immunotherapy. The chain is built from TRBV7-8 and TRBJ1-1; 7 bases line up with TRBD1. CDR3 DNA sequence: TGTGCCAGCAGCTCGGACAGGAGTAACACTGAAGCTTTCTTT. Translated: CASSSDRSNTEAFF.